The clone carrying this TCR beta chain was found a few times. Its antigen is undetermined. This sample is part of a study of CD8 T cells in ankylosing spondylitis. Study observations and caveats: Clones that were linked to disease were CD8+ and were relatively rare in peripheral blood. Significant enrichment of disease-linked clones was reportedly seen in matched ankylosing spondylitis synovial fluid.

Construction of TCR beta libraries was performed using quantitative 5'-RACE with molecular barcodes. One entry per CDR3 protein, called by TCRdb with MiXCR from the 5' RACE reads. Of just over 300,000 distinct CDR3 sequences in the sample, around 20% are singletons; the top ten hold 3.5% to 4.5%. With 3 bases removed from V and 4 bases from J, the gap between germline ends came to 9 bases. The CDR3 consists of 13 residues. Per germline, CDR1 MNHNS and CDR2 SASEGT. This chain uses TRBV6-1 with TRBJ1-2; D remains unclear. Sequencing input: blood, either unsorted or a sorted T cell fraction (not recorded which). The receptor comes from a female donor with ankylosing spondylitis or in good health (not recorded which). The CDR3 reads CASSEDGTYGYTF. In DNA, the CDR3 is TGTGCCAGCAGTGAGGACGGAACCTATGGCTACACCTTC.